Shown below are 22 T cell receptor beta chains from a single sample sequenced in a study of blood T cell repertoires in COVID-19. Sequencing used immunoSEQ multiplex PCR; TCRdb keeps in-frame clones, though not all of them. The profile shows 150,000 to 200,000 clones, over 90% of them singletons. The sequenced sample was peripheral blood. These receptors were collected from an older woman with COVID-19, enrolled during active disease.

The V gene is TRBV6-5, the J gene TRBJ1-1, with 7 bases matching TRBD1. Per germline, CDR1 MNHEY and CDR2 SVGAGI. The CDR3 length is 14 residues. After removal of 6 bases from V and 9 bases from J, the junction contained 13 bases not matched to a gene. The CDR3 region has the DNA TGTGCCAGCAGCCCCCCGACAGGGTCGGTGAAAGCTTTCTTT. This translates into CASSPPTGSVKAFF.

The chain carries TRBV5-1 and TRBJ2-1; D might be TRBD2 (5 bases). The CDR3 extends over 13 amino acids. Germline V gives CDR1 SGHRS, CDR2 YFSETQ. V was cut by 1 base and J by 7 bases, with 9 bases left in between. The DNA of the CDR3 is TGCGCCAGCAGCTTGCCGGGGAAGAATGAGCAGTTCTTC. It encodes CASSLPGKNEQFF.

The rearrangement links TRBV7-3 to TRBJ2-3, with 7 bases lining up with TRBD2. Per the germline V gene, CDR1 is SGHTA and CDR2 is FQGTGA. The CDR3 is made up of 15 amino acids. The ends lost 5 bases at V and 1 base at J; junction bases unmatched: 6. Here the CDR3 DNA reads TGTGCCAGCAGCGCCCGTGGGGGGGGCACAGATACGCAGTATTTT. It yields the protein CASSARGGGTDTQYF.

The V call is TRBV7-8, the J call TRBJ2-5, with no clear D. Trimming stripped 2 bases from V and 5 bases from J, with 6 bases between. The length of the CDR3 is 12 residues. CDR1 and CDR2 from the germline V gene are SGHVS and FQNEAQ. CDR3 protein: CASSLTTETQYF. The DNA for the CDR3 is TGTGCCAGCAGCTTAACTACGGAGACCCAGTACTTC.

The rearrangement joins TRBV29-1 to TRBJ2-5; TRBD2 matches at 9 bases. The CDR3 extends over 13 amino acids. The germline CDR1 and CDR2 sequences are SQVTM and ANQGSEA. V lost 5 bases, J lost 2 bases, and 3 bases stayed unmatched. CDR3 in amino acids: CSVSSGVQETQYF. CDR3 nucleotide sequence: TGCAGCGTTTCTAGCGGGGTACAAGAGACCCAGTACTTC.

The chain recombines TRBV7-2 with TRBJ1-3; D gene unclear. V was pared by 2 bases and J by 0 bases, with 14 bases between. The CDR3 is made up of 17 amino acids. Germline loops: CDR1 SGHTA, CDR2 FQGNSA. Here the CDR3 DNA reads TGTGCCAGCAGCTTACTAGGTGCGCTTCGCTCTGGAAACACCATATATTTT. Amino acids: CASSLLGALRSGNTIYF.

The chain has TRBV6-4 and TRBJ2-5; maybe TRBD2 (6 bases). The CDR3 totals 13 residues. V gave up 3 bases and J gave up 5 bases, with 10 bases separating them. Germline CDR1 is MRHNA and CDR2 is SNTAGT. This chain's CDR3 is CASSELAGETQYF. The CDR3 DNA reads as TGTGCCAGCAGTGAACTCGCGGGGGAGACCCAGTACTTC.

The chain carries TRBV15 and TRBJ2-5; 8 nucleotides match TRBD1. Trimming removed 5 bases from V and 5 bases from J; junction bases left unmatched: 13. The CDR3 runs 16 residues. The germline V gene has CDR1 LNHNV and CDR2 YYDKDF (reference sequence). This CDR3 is CATSGSIGQGSETQYF. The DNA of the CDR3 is TGTGCCACCAGCGGGAGTATCGGACAGGGAAGTGAGACCCAGTACTTC.

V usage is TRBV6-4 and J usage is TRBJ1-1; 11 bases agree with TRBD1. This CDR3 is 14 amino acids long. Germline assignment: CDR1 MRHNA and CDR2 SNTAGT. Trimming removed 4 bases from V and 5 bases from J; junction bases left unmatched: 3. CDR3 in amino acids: CASSAGQGETEAFF. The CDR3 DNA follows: TGTGCCAGCAGTGCGGGACAGGGGGAGACTGAAGCTTTCTTT.

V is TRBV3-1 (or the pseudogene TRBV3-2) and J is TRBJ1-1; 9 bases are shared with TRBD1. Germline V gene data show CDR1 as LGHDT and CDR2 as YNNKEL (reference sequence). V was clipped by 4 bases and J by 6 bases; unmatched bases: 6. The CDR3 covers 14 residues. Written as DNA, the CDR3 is TGTGCCAGCAGCCTTGGACAGGGGTGGGCTGAAGCTTTCTTT. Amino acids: CASSLGQGWAEAFF.

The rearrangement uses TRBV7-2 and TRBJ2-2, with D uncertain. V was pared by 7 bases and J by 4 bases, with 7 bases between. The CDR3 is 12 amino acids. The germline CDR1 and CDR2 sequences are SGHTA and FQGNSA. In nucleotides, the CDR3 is TGTGCCAGCAACCCCGGCACCGGGGAGCTGTTTTTT. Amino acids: CASNPGTGELFF.

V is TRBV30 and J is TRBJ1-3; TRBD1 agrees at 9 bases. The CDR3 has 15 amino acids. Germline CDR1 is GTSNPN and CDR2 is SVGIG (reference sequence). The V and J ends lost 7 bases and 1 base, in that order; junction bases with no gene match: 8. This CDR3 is CAYKTGGISGNTIYF. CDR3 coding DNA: TGTGCCTACAAGACAGGGGGGATTTCTGGAAACACCATATATTTT.

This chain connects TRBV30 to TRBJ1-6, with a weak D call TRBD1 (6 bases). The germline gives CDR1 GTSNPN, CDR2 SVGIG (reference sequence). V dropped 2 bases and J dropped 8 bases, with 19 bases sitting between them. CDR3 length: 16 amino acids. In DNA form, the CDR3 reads TGTGCCTGGAGTACCGGGAGGGGGGCGCGGGATTCACCCCTCCACTTT. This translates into CAWSTGRGARDSPLHF. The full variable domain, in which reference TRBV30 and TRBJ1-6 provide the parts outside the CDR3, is SQTIHQWPATLVQPVGSPLSLECTVEGTSNPNLYWYRQAAGRGLQLLFYSVGIGQISSEVPQNLSASRPQDRQFILSSKKLLLSDSGFYLCAWSTGRGARDSPLHFGNGTRLTVT.

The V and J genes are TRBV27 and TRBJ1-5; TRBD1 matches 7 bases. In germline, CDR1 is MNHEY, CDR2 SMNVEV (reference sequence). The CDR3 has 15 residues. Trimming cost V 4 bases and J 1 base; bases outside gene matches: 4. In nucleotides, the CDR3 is TGTGCCAGCAGTTCTACAGGGGTAAGCAATCAGCCCCAGCATTTT. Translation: CASSSTGVSNQPQHF.

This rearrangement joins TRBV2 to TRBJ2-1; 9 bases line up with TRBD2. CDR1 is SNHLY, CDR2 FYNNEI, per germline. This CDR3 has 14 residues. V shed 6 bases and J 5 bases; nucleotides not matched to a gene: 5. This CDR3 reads CASRRLAGNNEQFF. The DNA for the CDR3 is TGTGCCAGCAGGAGGCTAGCGGGGAACAATGAGCAGTTCTTC.

This CDR3 reads CASSPMRNTEAFF. The DNA of the CDR3 is TGTGCCAGCTCACCCATGCGGAACACTGAAGCTTTCTTT. This chain connects TRBV18 to TRBJ1-1; D is ambiguous. Germline CDR1 reads KGHSH; CDR2 reads LQKENI. The V end lost 3 bases, the J end lost 1 base, and 6 bases lay between the germline ends. This CDR3 comprises 13 residues.

This CDR3 reads CASSLPGQHMNTEAFF. CDR3 sequence (DNA): TGTGCCAGCAGCTTACCGGGACAGCACATGAACACTGAAGCTTTCTTT. The chain has TRBV5-4 and TRBJ1-1; TRBD1 aligns across 7 bases. The CDR3 contains 16 residues. The germline V gene encodes CDR1 SGHNT and CDR2 YYREEE (reference sequence). With V trimmed by 2 bases and J by 0 bases, 7 bases remained unmatched.

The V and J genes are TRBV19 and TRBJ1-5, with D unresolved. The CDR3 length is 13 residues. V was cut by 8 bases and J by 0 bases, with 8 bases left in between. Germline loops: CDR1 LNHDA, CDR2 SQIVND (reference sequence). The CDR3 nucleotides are TGTGCCAGTCAGACAAATAGCAATCAGCCCCAGCATTTT. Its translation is CASQTNSNQPQHF.

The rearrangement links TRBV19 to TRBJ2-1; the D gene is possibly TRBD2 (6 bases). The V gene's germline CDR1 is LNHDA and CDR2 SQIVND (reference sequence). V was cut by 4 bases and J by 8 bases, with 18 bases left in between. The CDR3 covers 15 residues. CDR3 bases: TGTGCCAGTAGTAGGGTAGGGACCCCGGGAGATGAGCAGTTCTTC. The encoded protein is CASSRVGTPGDEQFF.

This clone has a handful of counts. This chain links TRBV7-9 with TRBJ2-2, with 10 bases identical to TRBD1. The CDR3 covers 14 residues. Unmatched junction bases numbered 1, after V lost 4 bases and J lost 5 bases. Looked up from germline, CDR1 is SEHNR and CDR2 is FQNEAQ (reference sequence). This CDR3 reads CASSSGQGTGELFF. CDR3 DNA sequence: TGTGCCAGCAGCTCGGGACAGGGGACCGGGGAGCTGTTTTTT.

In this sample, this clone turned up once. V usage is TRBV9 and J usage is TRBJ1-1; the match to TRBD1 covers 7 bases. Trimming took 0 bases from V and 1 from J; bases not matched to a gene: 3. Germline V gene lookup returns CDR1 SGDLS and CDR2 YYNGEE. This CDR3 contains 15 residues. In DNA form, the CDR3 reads TGTGCCAGCAGCGTAGCTGGGACAGCGAACACTGAAGCTTTCTTT. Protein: CASSVAGTANTEAFF.

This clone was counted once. In DNA, the CDR3 is TGTGCCAGCACCGGGACAGGGGAGTCTGGAAACACCATATATTTT. The encoded protein is CASTGTGESGNTIYF. The chain is built from TRBV2 and TRBJ1-3; 10 bases are shared with TRBD1. V shed 7 bases and J 1 base; nucleotides not matched to a gene: 4. This CDR3 has 15 amino acids. Germline V gives CDR1 SNHLY, CDR2 FYNNEI. The variable domain in full, completed from reference TRBV2 and TRBJ1-3, reads EPEVTQTPSHQVTQMGQEVILRCVPISNHLYFYWYRQILGQKVEFLVSFYNNEISEKSEIFDDQFSVERPDGSNFTLKIRSTKLEDSAMYFCASTGTGESGNTIYFGEGSWLTVV.